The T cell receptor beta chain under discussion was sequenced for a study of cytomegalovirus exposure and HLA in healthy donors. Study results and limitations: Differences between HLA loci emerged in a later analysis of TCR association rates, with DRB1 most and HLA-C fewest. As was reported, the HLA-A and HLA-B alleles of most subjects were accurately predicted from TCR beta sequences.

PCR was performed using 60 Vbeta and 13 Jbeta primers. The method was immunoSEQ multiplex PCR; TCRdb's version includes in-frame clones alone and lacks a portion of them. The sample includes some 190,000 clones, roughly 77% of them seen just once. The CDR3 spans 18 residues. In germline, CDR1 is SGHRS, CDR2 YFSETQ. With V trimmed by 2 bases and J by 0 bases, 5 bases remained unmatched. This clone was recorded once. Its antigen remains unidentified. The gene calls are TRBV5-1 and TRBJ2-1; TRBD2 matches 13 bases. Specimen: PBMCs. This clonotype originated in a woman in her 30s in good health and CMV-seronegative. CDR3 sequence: CASSLWTSGGGSYNEQFF. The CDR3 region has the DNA TGCGCCAGCAGCTTATGGACTAGCGGGGGTGGCTCCTACAATGAGCAGTTCTTC.